These T cell receptor beta chains were read from a single sample in a study of blood T cells in healthy people across ages. TCRdb passed the 5' RACE reads through MiXCR, listing each CDR3 protein once. Here the sample spans about 1 million distinct CDR3 sequences, 35% to 55% being singletons. Sample: blood. These TCRs come from a woman in her sixties or seventies in good health. Both conserved end residues are part of each CDR3. The order of the fields is V gene, D gene, J gene, clone size, CDR3 DNA, CDR3 protein. D genes are given only for firm matches. Clone sizes are given selectively: once, few, many, or a class where the clone is expanded.

v_call: TRBV28; d_call: TRBD2; j_call: TRBJ2-7; clone_size: NA; cdr3_nt: TGTGCCAGCAGTTTATCGGCTAGCGGGAGCTACGAGCAGTACTTC; cdr3_aa: CASSLSASGSYEQYF
v_call: TRBV20-1; d_call: NA; j_call: TRBJ1-6; clone_size: once; cdr3_nt: TGCAGTGCTAGAAATCCCTTACAGCGCAATTCACCCCTCCACTTT; cdr3_aa: CSARNPLQRNSPLHF
v_call: TRBV7-7; d_call: NA; j_call: TRBJ2-1; clone_size: NA; cdr3_nt: TGTGCCAGCAGCTTAGACGGGGACCCGAACAATGAGCAGTTCTTC; cdr3_aa: CASSLDGDPNNEQFF
v_call: TRBV11-2; d_call: NA; j_call: TRBJ2-1; clone_size: NA; cdr3_nt: TGTGCCAGCAGCTTAATCAGGGGAAACAATGAGCAGTTCTTC; cdr3_aa: CASSLIRGNNEQFF
v_call: TRBV13; d_call: NA; j_call: TRBJ2-3; clone_size: NA; cdr3_nt: TGTGCCAGCAGGATCACGGGCACAGATACGCAGTATTTT; cdr3_aa: CASRITGTDTQYF
v_call: TRBV29-1; d_call: TRBD1; j_call: TRBJ2-6; clone_size: few; cdr3_nt: TGCAGCGTCGGGACAGGGCACTCTGGGGCCAACGTCCTGACTTTC; cdr3_aa: CSVGTGHSGANVLTF
v_call: TRBV6-5; d_call: TRBD2; j_call: TRBJ2-5; clone_size: few; cdr3_nt: TGTGCCAGCAGTCCCCCGGGGGGGGGTTCAGAGACCCAGTACTTC; cdr3_aa: CASSPPGGGSETQYF
v_call: TRBV5-1; d_call: NA; j_call: TRBJ2-1; clone_size: few; cdr3_nt: TGCGCCAGCAGCACCATTGACAGCGGCTACAATGAGCAGTTCTTC; cdr3_aa: CASSTIDSGYNEQFF
v_call: TRBV4-2; d_call: NA; j_call: TRBJ2-3; clone_size: NA; cdr3_nt: TGTGCCAGCAGCCAAGTAAGGGGGAGCTCAGATACGCAGTATTTT; cdr3_aa: CASSQVRGSSDTQYF
v_call: TRBV20-1; d_call: NA; j_call: TRBJ2-5; clone_size: NA; cdr3_nt: TGCAGTGCCCCGGGGGCGGGGTACCAAGAGACCCAGTACTTC; cdr3_aa: CSAPGAGYQETQYF
v_call: TRBV9; d_call: TRBD1; j_call: TRBJ1-6; clone_size: NA; cdr3_nt: TGTGCCAGCAGCGTATCAGGGGGTGAGGATTCACCCCTCCACTTT; cdr3_aa: CASSVSGGEDSPLHF